The clone carrying this T cell receptor beta chain was seen once. Its antigen remains unknown. The sample is drawn from a study of lymphopenia after photon versus proton radiotherapy. Whole-study findings and limits: In patients who died, overall survival fell as post-nadir TCR diversity dropped more. Relative stability marked proton patients; photon patients lost diversity and naive cells. After the lymphocyte nadir, photon-treated repertoires showed oligoclonal expansion, especially of CD8+ Temra cells. Survival link was tested only in deceased patients; proton benefit remains a possibility.

The CDR3 extends over 15 amino acids. Germline loops: CDR1 MNHEY, CDR2 SVGAGI. The germline V and J ends were trimmed by 7 bases and 9 bases, with 22 bases remaining between them. Libraries were prepared by immunoSEQ multiplex PCR; TCRdb keeps only in-frame clonotypes and omits some of them. The repertoire consists of 25,000 to 35,000 clones, with roughly nine tenths occurring once and the leading ten covering approximately 6.6%. The chain carries TRBV6-5 and TRBJ2-4, with D possibly being TRBD1 (6 bases). The material sequenced was peripheral blood, taken from a patient treated with proton-based radiotherapy. The clonotype comes from a woman in her seventies with pancreatic cancer. Some clones in this sample may be carry-over from other donors' samples. The CDR3 is CASTLQQGGRGIQYF. For the CDR3, the DNA is TGTGCCAGCACCCTTCAACAGGGTGGAAGAGGCATTCAGTACTTC.